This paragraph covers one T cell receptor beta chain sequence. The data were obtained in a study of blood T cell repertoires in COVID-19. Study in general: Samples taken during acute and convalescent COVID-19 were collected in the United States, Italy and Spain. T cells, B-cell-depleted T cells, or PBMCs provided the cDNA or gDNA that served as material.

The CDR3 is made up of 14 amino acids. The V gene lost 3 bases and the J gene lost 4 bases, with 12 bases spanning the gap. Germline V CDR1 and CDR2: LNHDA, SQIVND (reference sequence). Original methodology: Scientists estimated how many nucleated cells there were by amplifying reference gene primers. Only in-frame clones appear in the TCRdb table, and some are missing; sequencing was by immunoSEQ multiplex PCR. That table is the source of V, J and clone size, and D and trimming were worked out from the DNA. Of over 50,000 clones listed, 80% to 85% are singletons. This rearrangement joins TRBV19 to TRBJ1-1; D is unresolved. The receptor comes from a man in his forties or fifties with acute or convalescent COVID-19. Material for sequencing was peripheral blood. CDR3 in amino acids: CASSIGERGTEAFF. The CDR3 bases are TGTGCCAGTAGTATCGGGGAACGGGGCACTGAAGCTTTCTTT.